What follows are 18 T cell receptor beta chains derived from one specimen sequenced in a study of cytomegalovirus exposure and HLA in healthy donors. Sequenced by immunoSEQ multiplex PCR; TCRdb stores in-frame clones only, minus some. The sample lists 70,000 to 80,000 clones; nearly 95% were seen once. The specimen was PBMCs. These receptors were obtained from a young woman in good health and CMV-seronegative.

This clone was observed a single time. The chain is built from TRBV6-4 and TRBJ1-1; TRBD1 might be the D (6 bases). The CDR3 spans 14 residues. Germline loops: CDR1 MRHNA, CDR2 SNTAGT. Trimming took off 3 bases at V and 4 bases at J, with 12 bases between the two ends. DNA for the CDR3: TGTGCCAGCAGTGAAGCAGGGGATGGCACTGAAGCTTTCTTT. It encodes CASSEAGDGTEAFF.

The rearrangement joins TRBV7-2 to TRBJ2-1; TRBD2 matches at 7 bases. The germline CDR1 and CDR2 sequences are SGHTA and FQGNSA. The CDR3 sequence is 14 residues long. After removal of 0 bases from V and 8 bases from J, the junction contained 4 bases not matched to a gene. The CDR3 is CASSLAGGRDEQFF. CDR3 DNA sequence: TGTGCCAGCAGCTTAGCGGGGGGGAGAGATGAGCAGTTCTTC.

The CDR3 is CASSPAVGLQTNTGELFF. The CDR3 DNA is TGCGCCAGCAGCCCGGCGGTGGGACTCCAAACGAACACCGGGGAGCTGTTTTTT. The chain joins TRBV5-1 to TRBJ2-2; D possibly corresponds to TRBD2 (6 bases). CDR1 SGHRS and CDR2 YFSETQ come from the germline V gene. The CDR3 loop spans 18 amino acids. Trimming removed 4 bases from V and 0 bases from J, with 19 bases in between.

The V gene is TRBV19, the J gene TRBJ1-4, with TRBD1 identical over 9 bases. Per the germline V gene, CDR1 is LNHDA and CDR2 is SQIVND (reference sequence). V shed 3 bases and J 7 bases; nucleotides not matched to a gene: 6. The CDR3 has 15 amino acids. CDR3 amino acids: CASSMVGQGSEKLFF. In nucleotides, the CDR3 is TGTGCCAGTAGTATGGTCGGACAGGGGAGTGAAAAACTGTTTTTT.

The genes are TRBV18 and TRBJ2-2; D perhaps matches TRBD2 (5 bases). Germline values: CDR1 KGHSH, CDR2 LQKENI. CDR3 size: 23 residues. Between the trimmed V and J ends, which lost 0 bases and 1 base, there was a span of 30 bases. For the CDR3, the DNA is TGTGCCAGCTCACCACCGCCCGCTTTCGGACGGGGAAACCCACTAGAGAACACCGGGGAGCTGTTTTTT. This encodes CASSPPPAFGRGNPLENTGELFF. Filled out from reference TRBV18 and TRBJ2-2, the complete variable domain reads NAGVMQNPRHLVRRRGQEARLRCSPMKGHSHVYWYRQLPEEGLKFMVYLQKENIIDESGMPKERFSAEFPKEGPSILRIQQVVRGDSAAYFCASSPPPAFGRGNPLENTGELFFGEGSRLTVL.

The DNA for the CDR3 is TGTGCCGGAAGGTCCAGGGGAGACTATGGCTACACCTTC. Translating it yields CAGRSRGDYGYTF. This chain joins TRBV19 and TRBJ1-2, with TRBD1 as a possible D gene (6 bases). This CDR3 spans 13 amino acids. V shed 11 bases and J shed 3 bases, with 16 bases lying between them. The germline CDR1 and CDR2 sequences are LNHDA and SQIVND (reference sequence).

This chain links TRBV1 with TRBJ1-1. TRBV1 is shown as a pseudogene. This CDR3 has 13 amino acids. CDR3 in DNA: TGCGCCAGCAGCCAGTCCCTGGGAGGGGTAGCTTTCTTT. Translating it yields CASSQSLGGVAFF.

This clone is a singleton in its sample. The chain uses TRBV11-2 and TRBJ1-6; 8 bases are a match to TRBD1. This CDR3 is built from 16 residues. With 4 bases clipped from V and 10 bases from J, the junction kept 12 bases outside the gene matches. Looked up from germline, CDR1 is SGHAT and CDR2 is FQNNGV. CDR3 nucleotides: TGTGCCAGCAGCTCTGGAGAGAGACAGGGGAGATCACCCCTCCACTTT. It specifies CASSSGERQGRSPLHF.

The chain carries TRBV19 and TRBJ1-4; 7 bases match TRBD1. The length of the CDR3 is 15 residues. The germline gives CDR1 LNHDA, CDR2 SQIVND (reference sequence). The J segment lost 0 bases and the V segment lost 6 bases, leaving 4 bases of the junction unmatched. CDR3 coding DNA: TGTGCCAGTAGGAAGGACAGGACAACTAATGAAAAACTGTTTTTT. Amino acids: CASRKDRTTNEKLFF.

The chain is built from TRBV2 and TRBJ1-5; no firm D call. The CDR3 contains 17 residues. Germline lookup yields CDR1 SNHLY and CDR2 FYNNEI. The V end lost 6 bases, the J end lost 2 bases, and 20 bases lay between the germline ends. CDR3 region: CASSTGPNKAGNQPQHF. In DNA, the CDR3 is TGTGCCAGCAGCACCGGGCCGAACAAAGCGGGCAATCAGCCCCAGCATTTT. The entire variable domain, with the rest obtained from reference TRBV2 and TRBJ1-5, is as follows: EPEVTQTPSHQVTQMGQEVILRCVPISNHLYFYWYRQILGQKVEFLVSFYNNEISEKSEIFDDQFSVERPDGSNFTLKIRSTKLEDSAMYFCASSTGPNKAGNQPQHFGDGTRLSIL.

The J gene is TRBJ1-1, the V gene TRBV14, with TRBD1 matching 7 bases. J was trimmed by 2 bases and V by 1 base; bases with no gene match: 1. The CDR3 is 14 residues long. The germline V gene has CDR1 SGHDN and CDR2 FVKESK. CDR3 nucleotides: TGTGCCAGCAGCCAAGGACAGGGTAACACTGAAGCTTTCTTT. Translated, it gives CASSQGQGNTEAFF.

CDR3 in DNA: TGTGCCAGCAGTTACTCCATCGGGGGGGATGGGCCCCAGCATTTT. It is translated as CASSYSIGGDGPQHF. This chain links TRBV6-6 with TRBJ1-5; D perhaps matches TRBD1 (5 bases). Trimming cost V 0 bases and J 9 bases, with 15 bases left between them. Germline CDR1 reads MNHNY; CDR2 reads SVGAGI (reference sequence). CDR3 length: 15 residues.

The J gene is TRBJ2-7, the V gene TRBV19, with 9 nucleotides matching TRBD1. V lost 3 bases to trimming and J lost 6 bases; unmatched junction nucleotides: 12. CDR1 and CDR2 from the germline V gene are LNHDA and SQIVND (reference sequence). The CDR3 is 16 amino acids. CDR3 coding DNA: TGTGCCAGTAGTATGGGTTTGGGGACAGGGTTCCTCGAGCAGTACTTC. This sequence encodes CASSMGLGTGFLEQYF.

The CDR3 protein is CASTDRVRPQHF. The CDR3 DNA reads TGTGCCAGCACGGACAGGGTGAGGCCCCAGCATTTT. The chain carries TRBV28 and TRBJ1-5, with 8 positions matching TRBD1. The CDR3 totals 12 residues. Germline loops: CDR1 MDHEN, CDR2 SYDVKM. The V segment lost 7 bases and the J segment 9 bases; nucleotides outside the gene matches: 5.

The J gene is TRBJ2-7, the V gene TRBV28; 7 positions match TRBD2. CDR1 and CDR2 from the germline V gene are MDHEN and SYDVKM. The CDR3 is 18 amino acids. Unmatched junction bases numbered 14, after V lost 1 base and J lost 2 bases. Here the CDR3 reads CASSLSGLAEAPTYEQYF. The DNA for the CDR3 is TGTGCCAGCAGTTTATCGGGGCTAGCGGAGGCCCCCACCTACGAGCAGTACTTC. The full variable domain, with the rest looked up from reference TRBV28 and TRBJ2-7, is DVKVTQSSRYLVKRTGEKVFLECVQDMDHENMFWYRQDPGLGLRLIYFSYDVKMKEKGDIPEGYSVSREKKERFSLILESASTNQTSMYLCASSLSGLAEAPTYEQYFGPGTRLTVT.

The V call is TRBV7-9, the J call TRBJ1-1; D ambiguous. Trimming took 5 bases from V and 0 from J, leaving 10 bases between them. CDR3 size: 14 residues. Per the germline V gene, CDR1 is SEHNR and CDR2 is FQNEAQ (reference sequence). The CDR3 DNA reads TGTGCCAGCAGCGCGGCAAGACTGAACACTGAAGCTTTCTTT. Translated, it gives CASSAARLNTEAFF.

This clone has just one count. The V call is TRBV10-3, the J call TRBJ2-7; D call uncertain. The germline CDR1 and CDR2 sequences are ENHRY and SYGVKD. The CDR3 loop spans 11 amino acids. V gave up 8 bases and J gave up 4 bases, with 9 bases separating them. The CDR3 reads CAIARQYEQYF. In DNA, the CDR3 is TGTGCCATCGCCAGACAATACGAGCAGTACTTC.

J is TRBJ2-2 and V is TRBV5-4; possible D gene TRBD2, 6 bases. Germline values: CDR1 SGHNT, CDR2 YYREEE (reference sequence). V lost 3 bases and J 6 bases, leaving 9 bases between the germline ends. CDR3 length: 13 amino acids. The CDR3 reads CASSSPSAGELFF. The CDR3 DNA reads as TGTGCCAGCAGCTCTCCTAGCGCCGGGGAGCTGTTTTTT.